The 32 T cell receptor beta chains listed next were all sequenced from one sample in a study of blood T cell repertoires in COVID-19. Clones were sequenced by immunoSEQ multiplex PCR, and TCRdb holds only the in-frame ones, with some missing. The table lists 100,000 to 150,000 clones, approximately 84% of them singletons. The specimen sequenced was peripheral blood. Every receptor here comes from a woman aged 60 to 75 with acute or convalescent COVID-19.

This clone was observed a single time. The chain carries TRBV6-6 and TRBJ1-3; 9 bases fit TRBD1. The CDR3 runs to 15 residues. With V trimmed by 6 bases and J by 3 bases, 6 bases remained unmatched. CDR1 MNHNY and CDR2 SVGAGI come from the germline V gene (reference sequence). CDR3 protein: CASRAGTGNGNTIYF. CDR3 bases: TGTGCCAGCAGAGCCGGGACAGGGAATGGAAACACCATATATTTT.

The chain combines TRBV12-3 or TRBV12-4 with TRBJ1-2, with D unclear. V was trimmed by 2 bases and J by 7 bases, leaving 11 bases between them. The CDR3 is made up of 13 amino acids. CDR3 nucleotide sequence: TGTGCCAGCAGTTTACTCGGGGAGGGTGGCTACACCTTC. Protein sequence: CASSLLGEGGYTF.

This chain uses TRBV5-1 with TRBJ1-6; 7 nucleotides agree with TRBD1. CDR1 is SGHRS and CDR2 is YFSETQ in the germline V gene. The CDR3 length is 16 residues. Trimming at V came to 1 base and at J to 8 bases, leaving 9 bases not matched to a gene. CDR3: CASSLTGQSPYSPLHF. In nucleotides, the CDR3 is TGCGCCAGCAGCTTGACGGGACAGTCCCCCTATTCACCCCTCCACTTT.

The V gene is TRBV19, the J gene TRBJ1-3; 7 nucleotides match TRBD1. The germline gives CDR1 LNHDA, CDR2 SQIVND (reference sequence). V was clipped by 4 bases and J by 4 bases; unmatched bases: 7. There are 15 residues in the CDR3. CDR3 loop: CASSTRLQGGNTIYF. CDR3 in DNA: TGTGCCAGTAGTACCCGTCTACAGGGGGGAAACACCATATATTTT.

The V and J genes are TRBV7-9 and TRBJ1-6; D is undetermined. Per the germline V gene, CDR1 is SEHNR and CDR2 is FQNEAQ (reference sequence). There are 19 residues in the CDR3. Trimming left V 1 base short and J 3 bases short, with 19 bases between. CDR3 nucleotides: TGTGCCAGCAGCTTAGTCCTTCCCGACCAATCGGGCTATAATTCACCCCTCCACTTT. It specifies CASSLVLPDQSGYNSPLHF.

The V and J genes are TRBV5-1 and TRBJ1-2, with D tentatively TRBD1 (6 bases). V dropped 0 bases and J dropped 5 bases, with 14 bases sitting between them. Germline V CDR1 and CDR2: SGHRS, YFSETQ. The CDR3 has 15 residues. CDR3 amino acids: CASSLGGGVEYGYTF. In DNA, the CDR3 is TGCGCCAGCAGCTTGGGTGGGGGCGTGGAGTATGGCTACACCTTC.

The J gene is TRBJ2-1, the V gene TRBV6-4; D is possibly TRBD1 (5 bases). V gave up 5 bases and J gave up 7 bases, with 12 bases separating them. CDR1 and CDR2 from the germline V gene are MRHNA and SNTAGT. The CDR3 contains 13 residues. CDR3 DNA sequence: TGTGCCAGCAGTTCTGGCAGGGCGAATGAGCAGTTCTTC. Its protein product is CASSSGRANEQFF.

The chain links TRBV19 to TRBJ1-6; unclear D gene. V lost 5 bases and J lost 9, with 17 bases in between. Germline V gene lookup returns CDR1 LNHDA and CDR2 SQIVND (reference sequence). CDR3 size: 15 residues. The CDR3 is CASSPGLRGSSPLHF. As DNA, the CDR3 is TGTGCCAGTAGTCCAGGACTTCGAGGGAGTTCACCCCTCCACTTT.

This rearrangement joins TRBV6-2 or TRBV6-3 to TRBJ2-5; weak D call: TRBD2 (6 bases). The germline gives CDR1 MNHEY, CDR2 SVGEGT. This CDR3 comprises 15 residues. The V gene lost 4 bases and the J gene lost 4 bases, with 16 bases spanning the gap. CDR3 residues: CASSSFRGNAETQYF. CDR3 coding DNA: TGTGCCAGCAGTTCCTTTCGGGGGAACGCAGAGACCCAGTACTTC.

This sequence joins TRBV6-5 and TRBJ1-1; 7 bases align to TRBD1. CDR1 and CDR2 (germline): MNHEY, SVGAGI. The trim removed 2 bases at V and 4 bases at J, leaving 4 bases unmatched. This CDR3 region has 14 residues. In DNA form, the CDR3 reads TGTGCCAGCAGTTACGACAGGGCCAGCACTGAAGCTTTCTTT. The encoded protein is CASSYDRASTEAFF.

About this clone: Other nucleotide sequences in the sample specify the same CDR3. The chain uses TRBV2 and TRBJ1-5; unclear D gene. The CDR3 contains 13 residues. Germline V lookup: CDR1 SNHLY, CDR2 FYNNEI. V was pared by 3 bases and J by 5 bases, with 8 bases between. The CDR3 region is CASSEGRYQPQHF. The CDR3 DNA is TGTGCCAGCAGTGAGGGCCGTTATCAGCCCCAGCATTTT.

This chain links TRBV6-5 with TRBJ1-2; 8 bases line up with TRBD1. The germline CDR1 and CDR2 sequences are MNHEY and SVGAGI. The CDR3 is 13 amino acids. V was clipped by 4 bases and J by 7 bases; unmatched bases: 5. The chain's CDR3 is CASSFQGAGGYTF. The CDR3 DNA reads as TGTGCCAGCAGTTTTCAGGGGGCCGGTGGCTACACCTTC.

The chain links TRBV2 to TRBJ2-2; a weak D match, TRBD1 (6 bases). Trimming stripped 5 bases from V and 5 bases from J, with 9 bases between. The CDR3 covers 13 residues. Per the germline V gene, CDR1 is SNHLY and CDR2 is FYNNEI. CDR3 amino acids: CASSTTGTGELFF. The CDR3 nucleotides read TGTGCCAGCAGTACCACAGGGACCGGGGAGCTGTTTTTT.

This chain connects TRBV15 to TRBJ1-2; a possible D gene is TRBD1 (5 bases). The CDR3 spans 15 residues. The ends were cut back, 5 bases at V and 3 bases at J, with 16 bases in the middle. Per germline, CDR1 LNHNV and CDR2 YYDKDF (reference sequence). The CDR3 loop reads CATSGDGGIHYGYTF. For the CDR3, the DNA is TGTGCCACCAGCGGGGACGGCGGGATTCACTATGGCTACACCTTC. Supplemented by reference TRBV15 and TRBJ1-2, the full variable domain reads DAMVIQNPRYQVTQFGKPVTLSCSQTLNHNVMYWYQQKSSQAPKLLFHYYDKDFNNEADTPDNFQSRRPNTSFCFLDIRSPGLGDTAMYLCATSGDGGIHYGYTFGSGTRLTVV.

V is TRBV3-1 (or the pseudogene TRBV3-2) and J is TRBJ2-2; a possible D gene is TRBD1 (5 bases). Germline values: CDR1 LGHDT, CDR2 YNNKEL (reference sequence). The CDR3 extends over 15 amino acids. V shed 6 bases and J shed 4 bases, with 15 bases lying between them. This chain's CDR3 is CASRMAGLFTGELFF. CDR3 coding DNA: TGTGCCAGCAGGATGGCAGGGCTTTTCACCGGGGAGCTGTTTTTT.

The chain recombines TRBV6-2 or TRBV6-3 with TRBJ1-1; D perhaps matches TRBD1 (5 bases). V lost 4 bases and J lost 5, with 11 bases in between. In germline, CDR1 is MNHEY, CDR2 SVGEGT. The CDR3 covers 13 residues. In DNA, the CDR3 is TGTGCCAGCAGTTTTCAGGGAAGGACTGAAGCTTTCTTT. This gives the protein CASSFQGRTEAFF.

This chain connects TRBV2 to TRBJ1-1, with no clear D. This CDR3 is 13 amino acids long. Germline values: CDR1 SNHLY, CDR2 FYNNEI. Trimming pared 7 bases from V and 4 bases from J, leaving 13 bases between. The CDR3 sequence is CASTEGRTTEAFF. The DNA for the CDR3 is TGTGCCAGCACGGAGGGCAGGACCACTGAAGCTTTCTTT.

The J gene is TRBJ1-2, the V gene TRBV19; D might be TRBD1 (6 bases). Between the trimmed V and J ends, which lost 4 bases and 1 base, there was a span of 13 bases. Germline assignment: CDR1 LNHDA and CDR2 SQIVND (reference sequence). The CDR3 extends over 15 amino acids. DNA of the CDR3: TGTGCCAGTAGTAGATGGACAGCCATTAACTATGGCTACACCTTC. This codes for CASSRWTAINYGYTF. Full variable domain (rest looked up from reference TRBV19 and TRBJ1-2): DGGITQSPKYLFRKEGQNVTLSCEQNLNHDAMYWYRQDPGQGLRLIYYSQIVNDFQKGDIAEGYSVSREKKESFPLTVTSAQKNPTAFYLCASSRWTAINYGYTFGSGTRLTVV.

V and J are TRBV19 and TRBJ2-4; 7 bases fit TRBD2. Germline CDR1 is LNHDA and CDR2 is SQIVND (reference sequence). This CDR3 region has 16 residues. The V and J ends lost 5 bases and 1 base, in that order; junction bases with no gene match: 8. CDR3 nucleotide sequence: TGTGCCAGTAGTCCCGTCGACGGGGGGGCCAAAAACATTCAGTACTTC. Translating gives CASSPVDGGAKNIQYF. Looking up the rest from reference TRBV19 and TRBJ2-4 gives the full variable domain: DGGITQSPKYLFRKEGQNVTLSCEQNLNHDAMYWYRQDPGQGLRLIYYSQIVNDFQKGDIAEGYSVSREKKESFPLTVTSAQKNPTAFYLCASSPVDGGAKNIQYFGAGTRLSVL.

The CDR3 DNA reads as TGTGCCAGCAGCGAGCGGGGGGGCCGGACAGATACGCAGTATTTT. As protein: CASSERGGRTDTQYF. The J gene is TRBJ2-3, the V gene TRBV7-9; TRBD2 aligns across 10 bases. The CDR3 has 15 residues. Trimming removed 5 bases from V and 3 bases from J; junction bases left unmatched: 5. Germline loops: CDR1 SEHNR, CDR2 FQNEAQ (reference sequence).

CDR3 amino acids: CATSQGSNQPQHF. The CDR3 DNA is TGTGCCACCAGCCAGGGTAGCAATCAGCCCCAGCATTTT. The chain joins TRBV24-1 to TRBJ1-5; TRBD1 might be the D (5 bases). The germline gives CDR1 KGHDR, CDR2 SFDVKD. The CDR3 is 13 residues long. Between the trimmed V and J ends, which lost 7 bases and 0 bases, there was a span of 6 bases.

V usage is TRBV5-5 and J usage is TRBJ2-7; TRBD2 matches 9 bases. Per germline, CDR1 SGHKS and CDR2 YYEKEE (reference sequence). There are 17 residues in the CDR3. V dropped 3 bases and J dropped 1; count of bases not matched to a gene: 11. Here the CDR3 DNA reads TGTGCCAGCAGCTGGGACATAGCGGGGGCCCCTTCCTACGAGCAGTACTTC. This sequence encodes CASSWDIAGAPSYEQYF.

The V call is TRBV7-2, the J call TRBJ1-6, with a tentative D call TRBD1 (6 bases). The V and J ends lost 5 bases and 8 bases respectively, with 13 bases between them. The CDR3 has 14 residues. CDR1 and CDR2 (germline): SGHTA, FQGNSA. CDR3 coding DNA: TGTGCCAGCAGCCCGGACAGATTATATTCACCCCTCCACTTT. Protein sequence: CASSPDRLYSPLHF. The whole variable domain, filled in from reference TRBV7-2 and TRBJ1-6, reads GAGVSQSPSNKVTEKGKDVELRCDPISGHTALYWYRQSLGQGLEFLIYFQGNSAPDKSGLPSDRFSAERTGGSVSTLTIQRTQQEDSAVYLCASSPDRLYSPLHFGNGTRLTVT.

In DNA, the CDR3 is TGCGCCAGCAGCCCTAGGGGCGGGACAGGGACCGGGGAGCTGTTTTTT. Translated: CASSPRGGTGTGELFF. The chain combines TRBV5-1 with TRBJ2-2, with 9 bases that match TRBD1. Germline V gene sequence: CDR1 SGHRS, CDR2 YFSETQ. The CDR3 is 16 amino acids. After removal of 4 bases from V and 5 bases from J, the junction contained 9 bases not matched to a gene.

The chain links TRBV11-2 to TRBJ1-1, with TRBD1 matching over 8 bases. J was trimmed by 7 bases and V by 4 bases; bases with no gene match: 8. CDR1 is SGHAT, CDR2 FQNNGV, per germline. This CDR3 contains 14 residues. This CDR3 is CASSSTGAGYEAFF. As DNA, the CDR3 is TGTGCCAGCAGCTCGACAGGGGCTGGATATGAAGCTTTCTTT. Full variable domain (missing parts from reference TRBV11-2 and TRBJ1-1): EAGVAQSPRYKIIEKRQSVAFWCNPISGHATLYWYQQILGQGPKLLIQFQNNGVVDDSQLPKDRFSAERLKGVDSTLKIQPAKLEDSAVYLCASSSTGAGYEAFFGQGTRLTVV.

The rearrangement uses TRBV30 and TRBJ1-5; 7 bases are shared with TRBD1. Looked up from germline, CDR1 is GTSNPN and CDR2 is SVGIG (reference sequence). This CDR3 spans 13 amino acids. V shed 2 bases and J 7 bases; nucleotides not matched to a gene: 5. The CDR3 reads CAWSSDRAQPQHF. The CDR3 DNA is TGTGCCTGGAGTTCCGACAGGGCACAGCCCCAGCATTTT.

This rearrangement joins TRBV5-1 to TRBJ1-2, with TRBD1 matching over 9 bases. The germline V gene encodes CDR1 SGHRS and CDR2 YFSETQ. V was pared by 4 bases and J by 4 bases, with 11 bases of the junction left unmatched. This CDR3 is built from 16 residues. The chain's CDR3 is CASSLGGTGPLYGYTF. DNA for the CDR3: TGCGCCAGCAGCCTCGGTGGGACAGGGCCCCTCTATGGCTACACCTTC.

The chain links TRBV5-1 to TRBJ1-2; D not resolved. Germline V gene lookup returns CDR1 SGHRS and CDR2 YFSETQ. Trimming removed 5 bases at V and 4 bases at J, with 18 bases between. This CDR3 has 15 amino acids. CDR3 residues: CASSRNGEDGYGYTF. Here the CDR3 DNA reads TGCGCCAGCAGTAGGAACGGGGAAGATGGCTATGGCTACACCTTC.

This rearrangement joins TRBV5-1 to TRBJ1-2, with D unresolved. CDR1 is SGHRS, CDR2 YFSETQ, per germline. The CDR3 loop spans 14 amino acids. The ends were cut back, 0 bases at V and 3 bases at J, with 9 bases in the middle. The CDR3: CASSLEGAHYGYTF. The CDR3 DNA follows: TGCGCCAGCAGCTTGGAGGGAGCCCACTATGGCTACACCTTC.

J is TRBJ2-3 and V is TRBV11-2, with 7 bases identical to TRBD2. Trimming took 5 bases from V and 2 from J; bases not matched to a gene: 7. There are 15 residues in the CDR3. Germline CDR1 SGHAT, CDR2 FQNNGV. In DNA form, the CDR3 reads TGTGCCAGCAGCCCACGACTAGCCCTCACAGATACGCAGTATTTT. Protein: CASSPRLALTDTQYF.

CDR3 residues: CATGGKGVDTQYF. The CDR3 DNA is TGTGCCACCGGGGGAAAAGGTGTAGATACGCAGTATTTT. The chain combines TRBV6-4 with TRBJ2-3, with a tentative D call TRBD2 (6 bases). The CDR3 extends over 13 amino acids. From germline, CDR1 is MRHNA and CDR2 SNTAGT. V gave up 10 bases and J gave up 5 bases, with 16 bases separating them.

This clone has a single count. The chain combines TRBV6-6 with TRBJ1-4; a weak D match, TRBD1 (6 bases). The V and J ends lost 2 bases and 13 bases respectively, with 20 bases between them. This CDR3 is built from 15 residues. CDR1 and CDR2 (germline): MNHNY, SVGAGI (reference sequence). In nucleotides, the CDR3 is TGTGCCAGCAGTTACATAAGGGGGTCAGGTCGGGGACTGTTTTTT. Protein product: CASSYIRGSGRGLFF.